This T cell receptor beta chain comes out of a study of cytomegalovirus exposure and HLA in healthy donors. Study results and caveats: Whilst most TCR sequences proved rare, a subset of public TCRs occurred across many donors. The study flagged around 150 TCR beta chains as cytomegalovirus-associated. In a later analysis, productive TCRs from donors in an Asian-associated ancestry cluster reportedly carried fewer N-insertions than the cohort mean.

Germline V lookup: CDR1 SGHDT, CDR2 YYEEEE. The CDR3 extends over 13 amino acids. J was trimmed by 5 bases and V by 5 bases; bases with no gene match: 5. As for this clone: Its specificity is not known. Within the sample, other DNA sequences also encode this same CDR3.

The study ran its PCR with 60 Vbeta and 13 Jbeta primers. Produced via immunoSEQ multiplex PCR; TCRdb's table is partial and in-frame only. In the table there are more than 85,000 clones, roughly 69% of which are singletons. V and J are TRBV5-6 and TRBJ1-1; 8 positions agree with TRBD1. Sample: PBMCs. The receptor was isolated from a woman between 65 and 79 years old in good health and CMV-seropositive. The CDR3 spells CASSSTGGTEAFF. DNA of the CDR3: TGTGCCAGCAGTTCTACAGGGGGGACTGAAGCTTTCTTT.